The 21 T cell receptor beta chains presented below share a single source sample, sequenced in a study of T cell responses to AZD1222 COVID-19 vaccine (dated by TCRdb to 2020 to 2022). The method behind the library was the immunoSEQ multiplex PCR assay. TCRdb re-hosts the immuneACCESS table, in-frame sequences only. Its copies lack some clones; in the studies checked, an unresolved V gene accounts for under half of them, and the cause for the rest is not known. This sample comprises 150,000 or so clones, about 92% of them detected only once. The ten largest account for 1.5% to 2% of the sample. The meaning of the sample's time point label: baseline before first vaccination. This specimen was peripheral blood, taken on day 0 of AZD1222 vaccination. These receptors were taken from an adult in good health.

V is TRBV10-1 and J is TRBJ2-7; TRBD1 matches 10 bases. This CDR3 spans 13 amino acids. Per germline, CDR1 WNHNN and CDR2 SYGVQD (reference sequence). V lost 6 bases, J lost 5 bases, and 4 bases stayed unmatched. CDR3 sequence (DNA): TGCGCCAGCAGCTTGACAGGGGGCGACGAGCAGTACTTC. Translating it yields CASSLTGGDEQYF.

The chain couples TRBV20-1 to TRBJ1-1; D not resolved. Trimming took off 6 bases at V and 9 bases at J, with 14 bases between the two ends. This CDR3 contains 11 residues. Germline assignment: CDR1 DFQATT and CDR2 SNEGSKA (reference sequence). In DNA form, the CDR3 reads TGCAGTGCACCGGACGGTGCCCAAGCTTTCTTT. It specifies CSAPDGAQAFF.

CDR3 nucleotides: TGCGCCAGCAGCAAAGCGGGAGTATGGTCCTACAATGAGCAGTTCTTC. Protein: CASSKAGVWSYNEQFF. V is TRBV10-2 and J is TRBJ2-1; 8 bases agree with TRBD2. Per the germline V gene, CDR1 is WSHSY and CDR2 is SAAADI. V was pared by 6 bases and J by 1 base, with 8 bases of the junction left unmatched. The CDR3 is made up of 16 amino acids.

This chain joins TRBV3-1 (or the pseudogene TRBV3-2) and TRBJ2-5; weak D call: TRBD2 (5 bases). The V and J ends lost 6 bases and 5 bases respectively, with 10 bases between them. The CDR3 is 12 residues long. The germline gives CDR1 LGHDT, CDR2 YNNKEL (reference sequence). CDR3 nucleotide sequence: TGTGCCAGCAGAAGAAGAGGGGAGACCCAGTACTTC. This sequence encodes CASRRRGETQYF.

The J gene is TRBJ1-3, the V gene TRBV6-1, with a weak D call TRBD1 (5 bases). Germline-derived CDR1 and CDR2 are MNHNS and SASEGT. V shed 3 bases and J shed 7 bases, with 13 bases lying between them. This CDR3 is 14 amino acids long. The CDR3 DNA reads TGTGCCAGCAGTGATCTGAGGGGTAGGAACACCATATATTTT. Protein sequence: CASSDLRGRNTIYF.

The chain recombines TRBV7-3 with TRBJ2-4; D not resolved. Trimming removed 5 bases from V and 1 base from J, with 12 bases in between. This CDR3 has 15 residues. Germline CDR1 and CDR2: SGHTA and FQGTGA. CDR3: CASSPDGSAKNIQYF. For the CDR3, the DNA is TGTGCCAGCAGCCCGGATGGGTCGGCCAAAAACATTCAGTACTTC.

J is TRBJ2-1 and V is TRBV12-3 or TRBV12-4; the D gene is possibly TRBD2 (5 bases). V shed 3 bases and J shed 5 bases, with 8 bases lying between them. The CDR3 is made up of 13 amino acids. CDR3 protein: CASSFWGDNEQFF. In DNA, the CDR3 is TGTGCCAGCAGTTTTTGGGGAGACAATGAGCAGTTCTTC.

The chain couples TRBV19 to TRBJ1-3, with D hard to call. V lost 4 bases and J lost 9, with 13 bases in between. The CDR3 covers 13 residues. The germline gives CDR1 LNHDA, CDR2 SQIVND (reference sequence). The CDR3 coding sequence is TGTGCCAGTAGTACCGAGACCCAAGCCACCATATATTTT. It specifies CASSTETQATIYF.

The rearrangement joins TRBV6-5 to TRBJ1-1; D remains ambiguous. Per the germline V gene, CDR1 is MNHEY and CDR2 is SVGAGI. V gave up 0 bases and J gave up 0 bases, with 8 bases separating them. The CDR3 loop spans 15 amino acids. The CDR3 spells CASSYSGSMNTEAFF. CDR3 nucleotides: TGTGCCAGCAGTTACTCAGGTTCTATGAACACTGAAGCTTTCTTT.

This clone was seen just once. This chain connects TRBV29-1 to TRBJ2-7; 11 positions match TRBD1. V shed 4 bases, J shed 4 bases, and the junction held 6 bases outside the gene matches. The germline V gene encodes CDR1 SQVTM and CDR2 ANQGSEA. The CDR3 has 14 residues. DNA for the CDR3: TGCAGCGTTGTCCTTGGGACAGGGGGGTACGAGCAGTACTTC. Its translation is CSVVLGTGGYEQYF.

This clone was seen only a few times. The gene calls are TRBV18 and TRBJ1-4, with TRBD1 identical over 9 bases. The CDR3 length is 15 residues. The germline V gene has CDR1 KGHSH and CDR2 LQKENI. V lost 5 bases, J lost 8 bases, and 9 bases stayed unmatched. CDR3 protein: CASSISDRGSEKLFF. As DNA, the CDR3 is TGTGCCAGCTCAATTTCGGACAGGGGTAGCGAAAAACTGTTTTTT.

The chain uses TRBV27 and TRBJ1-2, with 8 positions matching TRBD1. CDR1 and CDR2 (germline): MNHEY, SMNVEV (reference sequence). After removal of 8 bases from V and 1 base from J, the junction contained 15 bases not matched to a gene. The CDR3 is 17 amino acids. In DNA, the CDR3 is TGTGCCAGCGCTTCCACCCGGGACAGGAGAGGTAACTATGGCTACACCTTC. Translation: CASASTRDRRGNYGYTF.

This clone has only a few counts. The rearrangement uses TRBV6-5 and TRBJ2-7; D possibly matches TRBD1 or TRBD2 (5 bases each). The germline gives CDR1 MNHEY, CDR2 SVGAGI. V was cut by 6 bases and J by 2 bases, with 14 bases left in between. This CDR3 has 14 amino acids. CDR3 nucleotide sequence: TGTGCCAGCAGCCGGGGCAGCGATACCTACGAGCAGTACTTC. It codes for CASSRGSDTYEQYF.

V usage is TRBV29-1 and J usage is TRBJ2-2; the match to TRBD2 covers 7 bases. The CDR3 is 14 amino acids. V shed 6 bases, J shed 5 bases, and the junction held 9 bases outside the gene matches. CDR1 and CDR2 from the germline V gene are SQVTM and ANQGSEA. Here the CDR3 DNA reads TGCAGCGTGGCGACCGGACTAGGGACCGGGGAGCTGTTTTTT. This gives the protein CSVATGLGTGELFF.

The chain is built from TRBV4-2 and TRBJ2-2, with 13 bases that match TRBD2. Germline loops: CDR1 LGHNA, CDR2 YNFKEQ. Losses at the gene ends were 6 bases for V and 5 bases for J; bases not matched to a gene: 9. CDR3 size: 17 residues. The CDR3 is CASSPLGTSGMTGELFF. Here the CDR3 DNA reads TGTGCCAGCAGTCCACTAGGGACTAGCGGGATGACCGGGGAGCTGTTTTTT.

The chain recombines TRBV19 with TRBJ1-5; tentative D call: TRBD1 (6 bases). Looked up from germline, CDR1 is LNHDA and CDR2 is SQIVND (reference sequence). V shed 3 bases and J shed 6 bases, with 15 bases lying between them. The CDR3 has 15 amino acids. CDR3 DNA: TGTGCCAGTAGTATGACGGGGGCGCGGGGTCAGCCCCAGCATTTT. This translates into CASSMTGARGQPQHF.

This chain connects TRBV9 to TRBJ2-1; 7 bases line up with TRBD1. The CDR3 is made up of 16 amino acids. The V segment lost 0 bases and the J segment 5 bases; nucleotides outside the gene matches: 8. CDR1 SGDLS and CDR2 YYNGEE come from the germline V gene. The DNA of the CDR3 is TGTGCCAGCAGCGTAGCCCCCCAAGGACAGGACAATGAGCAGTTCTTC. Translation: CASSVAPQGQDNEQFF.

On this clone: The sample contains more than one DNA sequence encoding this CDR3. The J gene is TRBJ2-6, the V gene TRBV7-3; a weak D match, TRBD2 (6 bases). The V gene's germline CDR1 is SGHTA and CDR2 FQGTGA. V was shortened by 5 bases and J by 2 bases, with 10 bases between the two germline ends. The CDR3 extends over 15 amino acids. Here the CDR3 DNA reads TGTGCCAGCAGCCCTGGGGGGACTGGGGCCAACGTCCTGACTTTC. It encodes CASSPGGTGANVLTF.

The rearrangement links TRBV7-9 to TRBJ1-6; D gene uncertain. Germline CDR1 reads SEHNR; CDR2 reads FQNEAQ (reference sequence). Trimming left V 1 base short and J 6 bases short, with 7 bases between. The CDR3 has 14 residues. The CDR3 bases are TGTGCCAGCAGCTTAGTCGAAACTAATTCACCCCTCCACTTT. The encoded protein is CASSLVETNSPLHF.

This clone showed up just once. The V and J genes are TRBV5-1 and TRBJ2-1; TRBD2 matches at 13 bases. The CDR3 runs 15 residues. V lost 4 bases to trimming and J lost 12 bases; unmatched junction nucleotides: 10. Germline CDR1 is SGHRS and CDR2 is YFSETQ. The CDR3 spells CASSMTSGGPHGQFF. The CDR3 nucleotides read TGCGCCAGCAGCATGACTAGCGGGGGGCCCCATGGGCAGTTCTTC.

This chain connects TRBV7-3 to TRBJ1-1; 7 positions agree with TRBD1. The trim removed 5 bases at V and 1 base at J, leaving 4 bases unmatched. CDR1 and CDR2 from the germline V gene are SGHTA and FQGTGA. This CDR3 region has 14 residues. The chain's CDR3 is CASSPGTENTEAFF. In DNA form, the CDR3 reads TGTGCCAGCAGCCCCGGGACAGAGAACACTGAAGCTTTCTTT.